The 2 T cell receptor beta chains reported below all come from one sample, sequenced in a study of cytomegalovirus exposure and HLA in healthy donors. The PCR made use of 60 Vbeta and 13 Jbeta primers. TCRdb keeps only in-frame clones here, not all; method: immunoSEQ multiplex PCR. Of about 190,000 clones in the sample, 77% were seen once. The sample consisted of PBMCs. The receptors here all came from a woman aged 25 to 39 in good health and CMV-seropositive.

V and J are TRBV4-3 and TRBJ1-2, with D tentatively TRBD1 (6 bases). V lost 0 bases, J lost 9 bases, and 14 bases lay in between. The CDR3 sequence is 14 residues long. Germline V CDR1 and CDR2: LGHNA, YSLEER. CDR3 DNA sequence: TGCGCCAGCAGCCAAGAGTCAAGCAGGGGTAGCTACACCTTC. It yields the protein CASSQESSRGSYTF.

The gene calls are TRBV7-2 and TRBJ1-1; TRBD1 matches at 11 bases. The length of the CDR3 is 14 residues. CDR1 is SGHTA and CDR2 is FQGNSA in the germline V gene. Trimming at V came to 3 bases and at J to 10 bases, leaving 7 bases not matched to a gene. The CDR3 loop reads CASSFAGQGVAAFF. CDR3 in DNA: TGTGCCAGCAGCTTCGCGGGACAGGGGGTGGCAGCTTTCTTT.